These 25 T cell receptor beta chains were all obtained from the same sample, sequenced in a study of T cell changes during pregnancy in multiple sclerosis. Data came from immunoSEQ multiplex PCR; TCRdb stores just in-frame clones and leaves some out. This sample has about 40,000 clones, with around nine tenths found just once. Sequenced material: peripheral blood, taken before pregnancy. Receptors were obtained from a female donor with multiple sclerosis, enrolled in a pregnancy study.

This clone showed up just once. The chain is built from TRBV7-3 and TRBJ2-1; 7 positions agree with TRBD1. After removal of 5 bases from V and 5 bases from J, the junction contained 6 bases not matched to a gene. The CDR3 covers 14 residues. Germline values: CDR1 SGHTA, CDR2 FQGTGA. The DNA of the CDR3 is TGTGCCAGCAGCCCCCAGACAGGGAACAATGAGCAGTTCTTC. Translated: CASSPQTGNNEQFF.

The chain employs TRBV9 and TRBJ2-5; 15 bases map to TRBD2. The V gene end was trimmed by 4 bases and the J gene end by 4 bases; junction bases not matched to a gene: 14. From germline, CDR1 is SGDLS and CDR2 YYNGEE. The CDR3 is made up of 19 amino acids. The chain's CDR3 is CASSPNRGLAGGLGETQYF. CDR3 DNA sequence: TGTGCCAGCAGCCCAAACCGGGGACTAGCGGGAGGATTAGGAGAGACCCAGTACTTC.

The chain links TRBV6-1 to TRBJ1-3; 7 nucleotides align to TRBD1. V shed 4 bases, J shed 0 bases, and the junction held 3 bases outside the gene matches. Looked up from germline, CDR1 is MNHNS and CDR2 is SASEGT. CDR3 length: 15 residues. The CDR3 loop is CASSAGQVSGNTIYF. DNA of the CDR3: TGTGCCAGCAGTGCAGGACAGGTCTCTGGAAACACCATATATTTT.

The chain employs TRBV5-1 and TRBJ2-7; 8 bases are shared with TRBD2. The V gene end was trimmed by 4 bases and the J gene end by 0 bases; junction bases not matched to a gene: 3. CDR1 is SGHRS, CDR2 YFSETQ, per germline. The CDR3 contains 14 residues. The CDR3 DNA follows: TGCGCCAGCAGCGTGGGACTAGACTCCTACGAGCAGTACTTC. Protein product: CASSVGLDSYEQYF.

V usage is TRBV15 and J usage is TRBJ2-7; TRBD1 matches 10 bases. The junction had 4 bases not matched to a gene; V was cut back by 5 bases and J by 3 bases. The CDR3 contains 14 residues. From germline, CDR1 is LNHNV and CDR2 YYDKDF (reference sequence). The CDR3 DNA follows: TGTGCCACCAGCGGGACAGGGGTCCACTACGAGCAGTACTTC. Translation gives CATSGTGVHYEQYF.

The rearrangement uses TRBV27 and TRBJ1-2; tentative D call: TRBD1 (6 bases). Germline V lookup: CDR1 MNHEY, CDR2 SMNVEV (reference sequence). V was clipped by 2 bases and J by 7 bases, with 11 bases between them. This CDR3 is 13 amino acids long. CDR3 protein: CASSLQGGGGYTF. The CDR3, as DNA: TGTGCCAGCAGTTTACAGGGAGGGGGTGGCTACACCTTC.

The genes are TRBV12-1 and TRBJ1-5; TRBD1, the table's D call, was not compared with the DNA. TRBV12-1 counts as a pseudogene. This CDR3 has 19 amino acids. CDR3 residues: CASSSSSKADRESNQPQHF. The DNA of the CDR3 is TGTGCCAGCAGCTCCAGCTCCAAGGCAGACAGGGAAAGCAATCAGCCCCAGCATTTT.

The chain couples TRBV2 to TRBJ2-1, with TRBD2 matching 9 bases. V shed 4 bases and J 7 bases; nucleotides not matched to a gene: 5. CDR3 size: 14 residues. Germline V gene lookup returns CDR1 SNHLY and CDR2 FYNNEI. CDR3 amino acids: CASSAAGGGNEQFF. The CDR3 nucleotides are TGTGCCAGCAGTGCCGCGGGAGGGGGGAATGAGCAGTTCTTC.

The chain couples TRBV18 to TRBJ2-1; D gene ambiguous. Per germline, CDR1 KGHSH and CDR2 LQKENI. This CDR3 spans 15 amino acids. V lost 2 bases to trimming and J lost 0 bases, with 8 bases between them. The CDR3 here is CASSPVWSSYNEQFF. CDR3 DNA: TGTGCCAGCTCACCAGTATGGAGCTCCTACAATGAGCAGTTCTTC.

This chain joins TRBV27 and TRBJ2-7; D unclear. The CDR3 totals 17 residues. CDR1 and CDR2 from the germline V gene are MNHEY and SMNVEV (reference sequence). Trimming removed 3 bases at V and 0 bases at J, with 18 bases between. The CDR3 here is CASSFSALVVGSYEQYF. CDR3 nucleotides: TGTGCCAGCAGTTTTTCCGCCTTAGTGGTCGGCTCCTACGAGCAGTACTTC.

The rearrangement uses TRBV30 and TRBJ2-2; 7 positions match TRBD2. This CDR3 has 16 amino acids. J was trimmed by 0 bases and V by 0 bases; bases with no gene match: 4. Germline V CDR1 and CDR2: GTSNPN, SVGIG (reference sequence). CDR3 region: CAWSVVGRTNTGELFF. CDR3 coding DNA: TGTGCCTGGAGTGTCGTCGGGAGGACGAACACCGGGGAGCTGTTTTTT.

The gene calls are TRBV12-5 and TRBJ2-7; D is uncertain. V was clipped by 0 bases and J by 6 bases, with 12 bases between them. CDR1 LGHNT and CDR2 FRNRAP come from the germline V gene. This CDR3 region has 14 residues. The CDR3 loop is CASGLVLLGGEQYF. Written as DNA, the CDR3 is TGTGCTAGTGGTTTGGTACTCTTAGGCGGCGAGCAGTACTTC.

The rearrangement joins TRBV7-2 to TRBJ1-2, with 7 bases identical to TRBD1. J lost 6 bases, V lost 5 bases, and 6 bases had no gene match. The CDR3 is made up of 13 amino acids. From germline, CDR1 is SGHTA and CDR2 FQGNSA. The CDR3 loop is CASSPTGFHGYTF. The CDR3 nucleotides are TGTGCCAGCAGCCCGACAGGGTTTCATGGCTACACCTTC.

J is TRBJ1-5 and V is TRBV19; TRBD1 aligns across 7 bases. The CDR3 length is 14 residues. V dropped 5 bases and J dropped 2; count of bases not matched to a gene: 3. Germline V gives CDR1 LNHDA, CDR2 SQIVND (reference sequence). The CDR3: CASSFQGGNQPQHF. CDR3 nucleotide sequence: TGTGCCAGTAGTTTCCAGGGGGGCAATCAGCCCCAGCATTTT.

The rearrangement joins TRBV2 to TRBJ1-4, with D unclear. V was cut by 2 bases and J by 5 bases, with 3 bases left in between. This CDR3 has 12 amino acids. Germline values: CDR1 SNHLY, CDR2 FYNNEI. The CDR3 DNA is TGTGCCAGCAGTGAACTGAATGAAAAACTGTTTTTT. It specifies CASSELNEKLFF.

V is TRBV27 and J is TRBJ2-7; TRBD2 matches 15 bases. The V gene's germline CDR1 is MNHEY and CDR2 SMNVEV (reference sequence). The length of the CDR3 is 17 residues. The V gene end was trimmed by 4 bases and the J gene end by 7 bases; junction bases not matched to a gene: 11. The CDR3 spells CASSYTPGLAGGREQYF. The DNA for the CDR3 is TGTGCCAGCAGTTACACCCCGGGACTAGCGGGAGGTCGGGAGCAGTACTTC.

The gene calls are TRBV10-1 and TRBJ2-3, with D tentatively TRBD1 (5 bases). The CDR3 runs to 15 residues. V lost 0 bases, J lost 4 bases, and 11 bases lay in between. The germline V gene encodes CDR1 WNHNN and CDR2 SYGVQD (reference sequence). In DNA form, the CDR3 reads TGCGCCAGCAGTGAGTCGATACAGGTTCCAGATACGCAGTATTTT. Amino acids: CASSESIQVPDTQYF.

V is TRBV4-3 and J is TRBJ2-1; possible D gene TRBD1, 7 bases. Trimming shortened V by 2 bases and J by 0 bases, and 17 bases separated the two germline ends. The germline V gene encodes CDR1 LGHNA and CDR2 YSLEER. This CDR3 spans 18 amino acids. The CDR3 bases are TGCGCCAGCAGCCAAACGCGGGACAGCGTTTCCTCCTACAATGAGCAGTTCTTC. Residues: CASSQTRDSVSSYNEQFF.

The chain links TRBV6-1 to TRBJ2-5; no clear D. CDR1 is MNHNS and CDR2 is SASEGT in the germline V gene. Trimming pared 4 bases from V and 5 bases from J, leaving 8 bases between. The CDR3 length is 12 residues. CDR3 bases: TGTGCCAGCAGTGCAACGGGTGAGACCCAGTACTTC. It translates to CASSATGETQYF.

The chain joins TRBV15 to TRBJ1-2, with D unresolved. CDR3 length equals 15 residues. CDR1 is LNHNV, CDR2 YYDKDF, per germline (reference sequence). With 7 bases removed from V and 3 bases from J, the gap between germline ends came to 18 bases. CDR3 residues: CATTRRVAPYYGYTF. CDR3 coding DNA: TGTGCCACCACCAGGAGGGTAGCCCCCTACTATGGCTACACCTTC. Supplemented by reference TRBV15 and TRBJ1-2, the full variable domain reads DAMVIQNPRYQVTQFGKPVTLSCSQTLNHNVMYWYQQKSSQAPKLLFHYYDKDFNNEADTPDNFQSRRPNTSFCFLDIRSPGLGDTAMYLCATTRRVAPYYGYTFGSGTRLTVV.

The J gene is TRBJ2-3, the V gene TRBV29-1; D is perhaps TRBD1 (6 bases). The CDR3 has 12 residues. V shed 4 bases and J shed 10 bases, with 15 bases lying between them. CDR1 and CDR2 from the germline V gene are SQVTM and ANQGSEA. The CDR3 region is CSVVQEHRAQYF. The CDR3 DNA follows: TGCAGCGTTGTACAGGAACACAGGGCGCAGTATTTT.

The V gene is TRBV28, the J gene TRBJ2-3, with 8 bases identical to TRBD1. Per the germline V gene, CDR1 is MDHEN and CDR2 is SYDVKM. CDR3 length equals 14 residues. V lost 3 bases, J lost 4 bases, and 3 bases stayed unmatched. CDR3 residues: CASSLARGPDTQYF. DNA for the CDR3: TGTGCCAGCAGTTTGGCCAGGGGGCCAGATACGCAGTATTTT.

The V and J genes are TRBV7-2 and TRBJ1-2; D might be TRBD1 (5 bases). The CDR3 sequence is 13 residues long. Trimming cost V 4 bases and J 5 bases, with 11 bases left between them. CDR1 SGHTA and CDR2 FQGNSA come from the germline V gene. In DNA, the CDR3 is TGTGCCAGCAGCTCCTCCGACAGTTATGGCTACACCTTC. This gives the protein CASSSSDSYGYTF.

This clone was detected a few times. The gene calls are TRBV5-6 and TRBJ2-7, with D uncertain. The CDR3 loop spans 11 amino acids. Germline CDR1 and CDR2: SGHDT and YYEEEE. Trimming cost V 4 bases and J 1 base, with 3 bases left between them. DNA of the CDR3: TGTGCCAGCAGCCGGTCCTACGAGCAGTACTTC. Protein sequence: CASSRSYEQYF.

The chain carries TRBV10-3 and TRBJ2-7; D remains unclear. This CDR3 has 14 amino acids. CDR1 ENHRY and CDR2 SYGVKD come from the germline V gene. V was cut by 3 bases and J by 1 base, with 10 bases left in between. CDR3 sequence (DNA): TGTGCCATCAGTGACGAGTCCCGGTCCTACGAGCAGTACTTC. Translation: CAISDESRSYEQYF.